This T cell receptor (beta chain) is drawn from a study of blood T cell repertoires in COVID-19. The CDR3 runs to 16 residues. The germline V gene has CDR1 LNHDA and CDR2 SQIVND (reference sequence). V lost 4 bases, J lost 3 bases, and 7 bases stayed unmatched. Membership in each cohort depended on participant-reported clinical history. TCRdb's copy holds only in-frame clones and misses some; the assay was immunoSEQ multiplex PCR. The data show 150,000 to 180,000 clones, around 84% seen once. The chain recombines TRBV19 with TRBJ1-1, with 11 bases identical to TRBD1. Sequenced sample: PBMCs or T cells enriched from blood (not recorded which). The TCR comes from a man over 45 who had recovered from COVID-19. CDR3 in amino acids: CASSRLDRGPHTEAFF. CDR3 sequence (DNA): TGTGCCAGTAGTAGACTGGACAGGGGGCCACACACTGAAGCTTTCTTT.